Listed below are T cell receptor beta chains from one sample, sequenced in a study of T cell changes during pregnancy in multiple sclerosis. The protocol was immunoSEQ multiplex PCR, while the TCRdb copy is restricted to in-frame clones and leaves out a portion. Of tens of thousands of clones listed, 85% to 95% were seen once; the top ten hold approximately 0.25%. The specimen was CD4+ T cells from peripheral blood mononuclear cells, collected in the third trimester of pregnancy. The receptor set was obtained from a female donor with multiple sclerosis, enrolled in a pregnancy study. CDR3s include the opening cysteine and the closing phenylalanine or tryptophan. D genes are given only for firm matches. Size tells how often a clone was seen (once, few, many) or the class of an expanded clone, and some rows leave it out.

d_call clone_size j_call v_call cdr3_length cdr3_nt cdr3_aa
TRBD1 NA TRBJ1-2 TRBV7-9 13 TGTGCCAGCAGCCCGAGACAGGGGTATGGCTACACCTTC CASSPRQGYGYTF
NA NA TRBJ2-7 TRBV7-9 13 TGTGCCAGCAGCTTCGGCGGAACCTACGAGCAGTACTTC CASSFGGTYEQYF
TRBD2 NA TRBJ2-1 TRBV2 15 TGTGCCAGCAGTACTCTAGCGGGGGGGAGGAATGAGCAGTTCTTC CASSTLAGGRNEQFF
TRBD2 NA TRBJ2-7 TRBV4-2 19 TGTGCCAGCAGCCAAGATCTGGGGCTAGCGGGAGATGGGGACTACGAGCAGTACTTC CASSQDLGLAGDGDYEQYF
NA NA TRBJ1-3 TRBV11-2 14 TGTGCCAGCAGCTTAGATTCGGTGGGAAACACCATATATTTT CASSLDSVGNTIYF
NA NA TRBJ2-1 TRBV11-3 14 TGTGCCAGCAGCTTAGTCGGGTCGTACAATGAGCAGTTCTTC CASSLVGSYNEQFF
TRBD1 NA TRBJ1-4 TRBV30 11 TGTGCCTGGAAAGGGGGCGCAAAACTGTTTTTT CAWKGGAKLFF
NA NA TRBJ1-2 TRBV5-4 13 TGTGCCAGCAGCTTGGAGACAGTTGGAGGCTACACCTTC CASSLETVGGYTF
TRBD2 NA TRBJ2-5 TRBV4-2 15 TGTGCCAGCAGCCCACATAGCGGGAATGTCGAGACCCAGTACTTC CASSPHSGNVETQYF
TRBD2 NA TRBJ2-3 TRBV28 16 TGTGCCAGCAGTTCACAGACTAGCGGGGGGGGAGATACGCAGTATTTT CASSSQTSGGGDTQYF
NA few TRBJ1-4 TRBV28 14 TGTGCCAGCAGTTTCAGGCCGGCTGATGAAAAACTGTTTTTT CASSFRPADEKLFF
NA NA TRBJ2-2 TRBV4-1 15 TGCGCCAGCAGCCAAGGACAGATTAACACCGGGGAGCTGTTTTTT CASSQGQINTGELFF
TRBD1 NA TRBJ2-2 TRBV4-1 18 TGCGCCAGCAGCCAAGATCGGGACAGGGTCCTCTACACCGGGGAGCTGTTTTTT CASSQDRDRVLYTGELFF
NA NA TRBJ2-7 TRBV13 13 TGTGCCAGCAGCCCCAGTGACAGCTACGAGCAGTACTTC CASSPSDSYEQYF
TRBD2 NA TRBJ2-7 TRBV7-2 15 TGTGCCAGCACGCGGGATAGCGGGAGGTCGGGGGAGCAGTACTTC CASTRDSGRSGEQYF
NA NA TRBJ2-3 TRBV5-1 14 TGCGCCAGCAGCTTACGGCAGGTCACAGATACGCAGTATTTT CASSLRQVTDTQYF
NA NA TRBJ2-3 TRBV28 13 TGTGCCAGCAGTCCCCATGAGGCAGATACGCAGTATTTT CASSPHEADTQYF
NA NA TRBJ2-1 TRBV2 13 TGTGCCAGCACAACGGGATCCTACAATGAGCAGTTCTTC CASTTGSYNEQFF
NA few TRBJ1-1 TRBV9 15 TGTGCCAGCAGCGTAGAAGGACAGCCGAACACTGAAGCTTTCTTT CASSVEGQPNTEAFF
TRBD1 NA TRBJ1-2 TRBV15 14 TGTGCCACCAGCAGAGTAGGGGGCAACTATGGCTACACCTTC CATSRVGGNYGYTF
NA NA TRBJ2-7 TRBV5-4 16 TGTGCCAGCAGTCCTTCCCTCGGGGGACCTTCCTACGAGCAGTACTTC CASSPSLGGPSYEQYF
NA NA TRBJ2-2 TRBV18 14 TGTGCCAGCTCACCGACAGGGAACACCGGGGAGCTGTTTTTT CASSPTGNTGELFF
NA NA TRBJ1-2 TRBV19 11 TGTGCCAGTTCAACAGGTACCGGCTACACCTTC CASSTGTGYTF
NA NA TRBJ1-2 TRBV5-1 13 TGCGCCAGCAGCTTATCTCGGACAGATGGCTACACCTTC CASSLSRTDGYTF
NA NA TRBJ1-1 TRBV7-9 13 TGTGCCAGCAGCTTAGGGGGCGCAGCTGAAGCTTTCTTT CASSLGGAAEAFF
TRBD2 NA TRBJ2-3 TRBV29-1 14 TGCAGCGCCTCGCCGGGACTAATTACAGATACGCAGTATTTT CSASPGLITDTQYF
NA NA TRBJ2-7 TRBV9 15 TGTGCCAGCAGCGTAGGGGCAGATCTCTCCTACGAGCAGTACTTC CASSVGADLSYEQYF
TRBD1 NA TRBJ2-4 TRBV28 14 TGTGCCAGCAGTGGGCAGGGGGTTTCGAACATTCAGTACTTC CASSGQGVSNIQYF
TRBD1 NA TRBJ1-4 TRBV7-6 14 TGTGCCAGCAGCGTAAGGACAGGGGAAGAAAAACTGTTTTTT CASSVRTGEEKLFF
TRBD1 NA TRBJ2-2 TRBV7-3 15 TGTGCCAGCAGCTTGACAGGGGGGAGCACCGGGGAGCTGTTTTTT CASSLTGGSTGELFF
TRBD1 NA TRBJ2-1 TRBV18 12 TGTGCCAGCTCACCAGGACAGGCGGAGCAGTTCTTC CASSPGQAEQFF
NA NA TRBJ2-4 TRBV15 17 TGTGCCACCAGCAGAGATAGGAGTTCCCCCGCCAAAAACATTCAGTACTTC CATSRDRSSPAKNIQYF
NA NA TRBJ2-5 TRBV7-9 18 TGTGCCAGCAGCTCTAATGGATACGCAGGGGTCGGGGAAGAGACCCAGTACTTC CASSSNGYAGVGEETQYF
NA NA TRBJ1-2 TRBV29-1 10 TGCAGCGTTGATGCGGGTGGCTACACCTTC CSVDAGGYTF
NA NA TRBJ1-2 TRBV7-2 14 TGTGCCAGCAGCTTACGGGGGGAACACTATGGCTACACCTTC CASSLRGEHYGYTF
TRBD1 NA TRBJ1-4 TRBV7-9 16 TGTGCCAGCAGCTTAGGGTCGGGACAGGGGGACGAAAAACTGTTTTTT CASSLGSGQGDEKLFF
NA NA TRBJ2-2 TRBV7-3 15 TGTGCCAGCAGCTTAAATGGAGCGGACACCGGGGAGCTGTTTTTT CASSLNGADTGELFF
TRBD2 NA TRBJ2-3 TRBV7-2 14 TGTGCCAGCAGCCCCTGGGACTACACAGATACGCAGTATTTT CASSPWDYTDTQYF
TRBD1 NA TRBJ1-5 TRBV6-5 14 TGTGCCAGCAGTTGGGACAGCTCCAATCAGCCCCAGCATTTT CASSWDSSNQPQHF
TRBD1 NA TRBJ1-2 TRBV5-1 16 TGCGCCAGCAGCCGTACCCCAGGGGGCAGTAGCTATGGCTACACCTTC CASSRTPGGSSYGYTF